Listed below are T cell receptor beta chains from one sample, sequenced in a study of blood T cells in healthy people across ages. TCRdb processed the 5' RACE reads anew with MiXCR; each CDR3 protein has one entry. Of approximately 1,700,000 distinct CDR3 sequences listed, about 39% are singletons. Sequenced: blood. The receptors shown here come from a human donor in good health. Each CDR3 is given with its conserved first and last residue. D genes are given only for firm matches. Expanded clones are given a class, and other clones once, few, many or no size at all.

D gene	clone size	J gene	V gene	CDR3 DNA	CDR3 protein
TRBD2	-	TRBJ2-3	TRBV11-2	TGTGCCAGCAGCTTAACTCCTAGCGGGGGAAGCACAGATACGCAGTATTTT	CASSLTPSGGSTDTQYF
TRBD1	-	TRBJ1-6	TRBV7-2	TGTGCCAGCAGCTTCTGGACAGGCGGAAATTCACCCCTCCACTTT	CASSFWTGGNSPLHF
-	-	TRBJ2-3	TRBV20-1	TGCAGTGCTACCCTTGTGATGGGGGGAGCCGCAGATACGCAGTATTTT	CSATLVMGGAADTQYF
-	-	TRBJ1-2	TRBV12-3/TRBV12-4	TGTGCCAGCAGAGATAGAGGGGGAGTTTATGGCTACACCTTC	CASRDRGGVYGYTF
-	few	TRBJ2-1	TRBV4-1	TGCGCCAGCAGCCAAGTTTTCGTCAGCTACAATGAGCAGTTCTTC	CASSQVFVSYNEQFF
TRBD2	-	TRBJ2-1	TRBV12-3/TRBV12-4	TGTGCCAGCAGCCCGGGACTAGCGGGGGCGCGAAATGAGCAGTTCTTC	CASSPGLAGARNEQFF
TRBD1	many	TRBJ2-5	TRBV7-9	TGTGCCAGCAGCCGGACAGGGGAAGAGACCCAGTACTTC	CASSRTGEETQYF
TRBD1	-	TRBJ2-7	TRBV7-2	TGTGCCAGCAGCTTGCGGACAGGGATAATTGTCGAATCCTACGAGCAGTACTTC	CASSLRTGIIVESYEQYF
TRBD2	-	TRBJ2-1	TRBV5-5	TGTGCCAGCAGCTTTGGAGCCAGCGGGGGGGCCGGCTACAATGAGCAGTTCTTC	CASSFGASGGAGYNEQFF
TRBD2	-	TRBJ2-5	TRBV4-3	TGCGCCAGCAGCCAAGAGGCGGGGGGGGAAGAGACCCAGTACTTC	CASSQEAGGEETQYF
-	-	TRBJ2-7	TRBV4-3	TGCGCCAGCAGCCAAGTTAGGCGGGACGAGCAGTACTTC	CASSQVRRDEQYF
TRBD1	-	TRBJ2-7	TRBV4-2	TGTGCCAGCAGACATGCTGTTGGACAGGCCTACGAGCAGTACTTC	CASRHAVGQAYEQYF
-	few	TRBJ1-2	TRBV30	TGTGCCTGGAGGGACTCCTTACGAAGTGGCTACACCTTC	CAWRDSLRSGYTF
-	-	TRBJ2-1	TRBV4-3	TGCGCCAGCAGCCAAGAGGCATTGCCCCACTACAATGAGCAGTTCTTC	CASSQEALPHYNEQFF
TRBD1	-	TRBJ1-5	TRBV6-5	TGTGCCAGCAGTCGGTCAGGGGGCAGTCAGCCCCAGCATTTT	CASSRSGGSQPQHF
-	few	TRBJ1-1	TRBV11-3	TGTGCCAGCAGCTTAGGGGACCTTCGAGGGGGAGGAAACACTGAAGCTTTCTTT	CASSLGDLRGGGNTEAFF
TRBD1	-	TRBJ2-7	TRBV28	TGTGCCAGCAGTTTCGGACAGGGGAAGCAGTACTTC	CASSFGQGKQYF
-	-	TRBJ2-7	TRBV28	TGTGCCAGCAGTTTATCAGGGCCCCCAGTCCACGAGCAGTACTTC	CASSLSGPPVHEQYF
TRBD2	-	TRBJ2-3	TRBV14	TGTGCCAGCAGCCAAGTGGGACTAGCGGGGATCACAGATACGCAGTATTTT	CASSQVGLAGITDTQYF
TRBD1	few	TRBJ2-5	TRBV20-1	TGCAGTGCTAGAAACCCGGGACAGGGTGAGACCCAGTACTTC	CSARNPGQGETQYF
-	-	TRBJ2-7	TRBV7-2	TGTGCCAGCAGCTGGCAGAGTTACTACGAGCAGTACTTC	CASSWQSYYEQYF
-	-	TRBJ2-3	TRBV6-4	TGTGCCAGCAGTGAATTTCCTAGGTACTCTGATACGCAGTATTTT	CASSEFPRYSDTQYF
TRBD1	few	TRBJ2-7	TRBV28	TGTGCCAGCAGTTTACCAGGGACAGGGGCCTACGAGCAGTACTTC	CASSLPGTGAYEQYF
TRBD1	many	TRBJ2-7	TRBV20-1	TGCAGTGCTGGCCGGGACAGGGGTTACGAGCAGTACTTC	CSAGRDRGYEQYF
-	few	TRBJ1-1	TRBV12-3/TRBV12-4	TGTGCCAGCAGTCCGGGGTTCATGAACACTGAAGCTTTCTTT	CASSPGFMNTEAFF
-	few	TRBJ2-1	TRBV3-1	TGTGCCAGCAGCCTCGACGGAGGGCCCACCTACAATGAGCAGTTCTTC	CASSLDGGPTYNEQFF
-	many	TRBJ2-7	TRBV29-1	TGCAGCATAATGACGGACCGGTACTACGAGCAGTACTTC	CSIMTDRYYEQYF
-	-	TRBJ1-2	TRBV27	TGTGCCAGCAGTTTAGAAGGAGGTGTATGGGGGGCGGATGGCTACACCTTC	CASSLEGGVWGADGYTF
-	-	TRBJ1-4	TRBV4-1	TGCGCCAGCAGCCCCCGCGAGACAACTAATGAAAAACGGTTTTTT	CASSPRETTNEKRFF
-	few	TRBJ2-7	TRBV6-5	TGTGCCAGCAGCCTACCGGGCCTCGCCTACGAGCAGTACTTC	CASSLPGLAYEQYF
-	many	TRBJ2-7	TRBV29-1	TGCAGCGTTGAGGGAGTGGTGGACGAGCAGTACTTC	CSVEGVVDEQYF
TRBD2	-	TRBJ2-5	TRBV20-1	TGCAGTGCTAGGGGGCGGGGGGGCTTCGAGACCCAGTACTTC	CSARGRGGFETQYF
TRBD1	-	TRBJ2-3	TRBV20-1	TGCAGTGCTAGAAGGGGACAGAGCACAGATACGCAGTATTTT	CSARRGQSTDTQYF
TRBD1	few	TRBJ2-7	TRBV6-5	TGTGCCGGCAAACGACAGGGCTTCTTTTACGAGCAGTACTTC	CAGKRQGFFYEQYF
-	few	TRBJ2-3	TRBV9	TGTGCCAGCAGCGTATATGGGGTTGCAGATACGCAGTATTTT	CASSVYGVADTQYF
TRBD1	few	TRBJ2-3	TRBV20-1	TGCAGTGCGCCTCGACAGGGAGACACAGATACGCAGTATTTT	CSAPRQGDTDTQYF
TRBD2	few	TRBJ2-3	TRBV7-2	TGTGCCAGCAGCCCGCAAACGGGACTAGCGGGGGGGCTCGATACGCAGTATTTT	CASSPQTGLAGGLDTQYF